These 11 T cell receptor beta chains originate from one sample sequenced in a study of cytomegalovirus exposure and HLA in healthy donors. The PCR made use of 60 Vbeta and 13 Jbeta primers. Sequencing used immunoSEQ multiplex PCR; TCRdb keeps in-frame clones, though not all of them. In the table there are more than 110,000 clones, 55% to 80% of which are singletons. The sequenced sample consisted of PBMCs. All receptors derive from a human donor in good health.

The V and J genes are TRBV6-1 and TRBJ1-1; no clear D. V was clipped by 3 bases and J by 7 bases, with 15 bases between them. This CDR3 contains 14 residues. CDR1 and CDR2 from the germline V gene are MNHNS and SASEGT. CDR3: CASSDRDRRVEAFF. The DNA of the CDR3 is TGTGCCAGCAGTGACCGGGATCGGCGGGTTGAAGCTTTCTTT.

The chain links TRBV27 to TRBJ2-1; 10 nucleotides align to TRBD2. Germline CDR1 MNHEY, CDR2 SMNVEV (reference sequence). V lost 4 bases, J lost 4 bases, and 7 bases stayed unmatched. The CDR3 has 16 amino acids. The CDR3 reads CASSSMTSGPYNEQFF. CDR3 sequence (DNA): TGTGCCAGCAGTTCCATGACTAGCGGGCCTTACAATGAGCAGTTCTTC.

The chain joins TRBV6-1 to TRBJ2-1, with TRBD2 matching over 11 bases. CDR3 length: 14 amino acids. Germline loops: CDR1 MNHNS, CDR2 SASEGT. The V gene end was trimmed by 4 bases and the J gene end by 15 bases; junction bases not matched to a gene: 11. CDR3 protein: CASSVTSGISSSFF. In DNA, the CDR3 is TGTGCCAGCAGTGTGACTAGCGGGATATCGTCGTCGTTCTTC.

This clone was found once. V usage is TRBV7-3 and J usage is TRBJ2-2, with 9 bases aligning to TRBD1. Germline lookup yields CDR1 SGHTA and CDR2 FQGTGA. The CDR3 runs 16 residues. V trimming: 5 bases; J trimming: 6 bases; junction bases outside the gene matches: 10. The CDR3 loop is CASSPRTGVVSGELFF. The CDR3, as DNA: TGTGCCAGCAGCCCCCGGACAGGGGTAGTTTCCGGGGAGCTGTTTTTT.

Remarks on this clone: The same CDR3 also results from other DNA sequences found in this sample. The chain uses TRBV19 and TRBJ1-1; D remains ambiguous. V lost 3 bases and J lost 0, with 5 bases in between. CDR1 is LNHDA, CDR2 SQIVND, per germline (reference sequence). The CDR3 covers 13 residues. The chain's CDR3 is CASSISVNTEAFF. The CDR3 bases are TGTGCCAGTAGTATTTCGGTGAACACTGAAGCTTTCTTT.

The chain carries TRBV7-6 and TRBJ2-2, with a tentative D call TRBD2 (6 bases). The length of the CDR3 is 15 residues. Per germline, CDR1 SGHVS and CDR2 FNYEAQ. The ends were cut back, 1 base at V and 4 bases at J, with 10 bases in the middle. As DNA, the CDR3 is TGTGCCAGCAGCTTAGGGGGAGGTACCACCGGGGAGCTGTTTTTT. Translating it yields CASSLGGGTTGELFF. Full variable domain (rest looked up from reference TRBV7-6 and TRBJ2-2): GAGVSQSPRYKVTKRGQDVALRCDPISGHVSLYWYRQALGQGPEFLTYFNYEAQQDKSGLPNDRFSAERPEGSISTLTIQRTEQRDSAMYRCASSLGGGTTGELFFGEGSRLTVL.

This chain links TRBV6-1 with TRBJ2-1, with 7 bases lining up with TRBD2. Per germline, CDR1 MNHNS and CDR2 SASEGT. With 2 bases clipped from V and 4 bases from J, the junction kept 8 bases outside the gene matches. The CDR3 contains 16 residues. This CDR3 reads CASSEFGGTTYNEQFF. The CDR3 nucleotides are TGTGCCAGCAGTGAATTTGGAGGGACTACATACAATGAGCAGTTCTTC.

As DNA, the CDR3 is TGTGCCAGCAGCCAAAATGGACTAGCGTCGGATGAGCAGTTCTTC. It codes for CASSQNGLASDEQFF. This chain connects TRBV7-3 to TRBJ2-1; 9 positions agree with TRBD2. Germline CDR1 is SGHTA and CDR2 is FQGTGA. The ends lost 5 bases at V and 8 bases at J; junction bases unmatched: 10. The CDR3 extends over 15 amino acids.

The chain recombines TRBV5-1 with TRBJ2-1; 10 bases are a match to TRBD2. The CDR3 runs 16 residues. Trimming cost V 2 bases and J 12 bases; bases outside gene matches: 14. CDR1 is SGHRS, CDR2 YFSETQ, per germline. CDR3 residues: CASSFQAGGPVGGQFF. CDR3 in DNA: TGCGCCAGCAGCTTTCAAGCGGGAGGGCCGGTTGGAGGGCAGTTCTTC.

The rearrangement uses TRBV29-1 and TRBJ2-7; unclear D gene. The CDR3 has 12 amino acids. Germline V gives CDR1 SQVTM, CDR2 ANQGSEA. V was cut by 1 base and J by 4 bases, with 8 bases left in between. The CDR3 protein is CSVEVPSYEQYF. The DNA of the CDR3 is TGCAGCGTTGAAGTTCCGTCGTACGAGCAGTACTTC.

Only a few counts were recorded for this clone. The rearrangement joins TRBV6-5 to TRBJ1-1; D not resolved. The CDR3 extends over 13 amino acids. Trimming removed 6 bases at V and 0 bases at J, with 8 bases between. From germline, CDR1 is MNHEY and CDR2 SVGAGI. CDR3 amino acids: CASREPMNTEAFF. DNA of the CDR3: TGTGCCAGCAGAGAGCCAATGAACACTGAAGCTTTCTTT.